This T cell receptor (beta chain) was profiled in a study of Ad26.COV2.S vaccination and SARS-CoV-2 variants. Only in-frame clones appear in the TCRdb table, and some are missing; sequencing was by immunoSEQ multiplex PCR. The repertoire includes hundreds of thousands of clones, approximately 86% of them detected once, and about 11% sits in the top ten. This sample's treatment: approximately 18 received Ad26.COV2.S at low or high dose, single or two shots; 5 received placebo; per-sample allocation not given. Following the first vaccine or placebo injection, samples were taken on day 63. CDR1 and CDR2 from the germline V gene are SGHTA and FQGNSA. This CDR3 has 14 amino acids. Trimming took 3 bases from V and 0 from J, leaving 6 bases between them.

This receptor was obtained from a person aged 18-65 years who received the Ad26.COV2.S COVID-19 vaccine or a placebo. The V gene is TRBV7-2, the J gene TRBJ2-1; D call uncertain. This material consisted of peripheral blood, taken in a trial of Ad26.COV2.S vaccine versus placebo. The CDR3 sequence is CASSLEPSYNEQFF. The CDR3 DNA sequence: TGTGCCAGCAGCTTGGAGCCCTCCTACAATGAGCAGTTCTTC.